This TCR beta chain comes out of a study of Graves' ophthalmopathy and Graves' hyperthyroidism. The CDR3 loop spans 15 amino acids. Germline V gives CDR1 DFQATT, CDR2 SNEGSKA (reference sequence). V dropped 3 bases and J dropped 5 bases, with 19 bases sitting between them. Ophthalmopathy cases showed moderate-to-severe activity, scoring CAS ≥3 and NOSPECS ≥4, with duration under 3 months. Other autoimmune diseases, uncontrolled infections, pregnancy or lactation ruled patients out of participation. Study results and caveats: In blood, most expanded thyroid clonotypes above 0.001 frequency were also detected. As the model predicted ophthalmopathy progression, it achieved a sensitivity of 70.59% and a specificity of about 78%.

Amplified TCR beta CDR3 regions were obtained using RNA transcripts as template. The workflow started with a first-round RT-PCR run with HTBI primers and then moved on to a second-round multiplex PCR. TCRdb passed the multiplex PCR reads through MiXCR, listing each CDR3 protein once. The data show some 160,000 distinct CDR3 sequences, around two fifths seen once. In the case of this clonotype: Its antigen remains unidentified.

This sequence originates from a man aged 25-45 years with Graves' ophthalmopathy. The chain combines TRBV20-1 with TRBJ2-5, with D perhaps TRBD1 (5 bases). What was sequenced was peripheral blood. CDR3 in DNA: TGCAGTGCTAGTGGGGCGATTGGAGAATCGGAGACCCAGTACTTC. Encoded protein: CSASGAIGESETQYF.